Listed below are T cell receptor beta chains from one sample, sequenced in a study of human T cells and chemical hapten exposure. TCRdb redid the calling of the RACE reads with MiXCR, one entry per CDR3 protein. The sample records 99,000 or so distinct CDR3 sequences, 11% being singletons. This specimen was whole blood, taken in connection with sensitization to the hapten diphenylcyclopropenone (DPC). The origin of the receptors is an older woman with alopecia areata. Some clones in this sample may be carry-over from other donors' samples. Each CDR3 is given with its conserved first and last residue. Fields, in order: D gene, V gene, clone size, J gene, CDR3 protein, CDR3 DNA. A D gene is named only where the DNA matches it firmly. A row's size may be missing; if present it is once, few, many or a size class.

D gene: .
V gene: TRBV4-2
clone size: many
J gene: TRBJ2-6
CDR3 protein: CASSQTGTGANVLTF
CDR3 DNA: TGTGCCAGCAGCCAGACTGGTACGGGGGCCAACGTCCTGACTTTC

D gene: .
V gene: TRBV12-5
clone size: many
J gene: TRBJ1-2
CDR3 protein: CASGLGQGNYGYTF
CDR3 DNA: TGTGCTAGTGGTTTGGGTCAGGGTAACTATGGCTACACCTTC

D gene: TRBD1
V gene: TRBV27
clone size: few
J gene: TRBJ2-7
CDR3 protein: CASSLGTGAYEQYF
CDR3 DNA: TGTGCCAGCAGTTTAGGGACAGGGGCCTACGAGCAGTACTTC

D gene: .
V gene: TRBV6-5
clone size: .
J gene: TRBJ1-1
CDR3 protein: CASRYAGRSEAFF
CDR3 DNA: TGTGCCAGCAGATATGCAGGGAGGTCTGAAGCTTTCTTT

D gene: TRBD1
V gene: TRBV7-2
clone size: .
J gene: TRBJ2-7
CDR3 protein: CASSSDRGSYEQYF
CDR3 DNA: TGTGCCAGCAGCTCGGACAGGGGCAGCTACGAGCAGTACTTC

D gene: .
V gene: TRBV6-6
clone size: few
J gene: TRBJ1-2
CDR3 protein: CASRRTANYGYTF
CDR3 DNA: TGTGCCAGCAGACGGACAGCGAACTATGGCTACACCTTC

D gene: .
V gene: TRBV20-1
clone size: many
J gene: TRBJ2-3
CDR3 protein: CSARDYGTGTQYF
CDR3 DNA: TGCAGTGCTAGAGATTACGGCACGGGTACGCAGTATTTT

D gene: .
V gene: TRBV20-1
clone size: .
J gene: TRBJ2-7
CDR3 protein: CSVPGTGNYEQYF
CDR3 DNA: TGCAGTGTGCCCGGGACTGGAAACTACGAGCAGTACTTC

D gene: .
V gene: TRBV27
clone size: many
J gene: TRBJ1-1
CDR3 protein: CASSLGGRVDEAFF
CDR3 DNA: TGTGCCAGCAGTTTAGGGGGCCGGGTAGATGAAGCTTTCTTT

D gene: TRBD2
V gene: TRBV3-1
clone size: .
J gene: TRBJ2-5
CDR3 protein: CASSQVAGGPETQYF
CDR3 DNA: TGTGCCAGCAGCCAAGTAGCGGGGGGGCCGGAGACCCAGTACTTC

D gene: TRBD1
V gene: TRBV9
clone size: few
J gene: TRBJ2-3
CDR3 protein: CASSVGVIQGAQDTQYF
CDR3 DNA: TGTGCCAGCAGCGTAGGGGTAATTCAGGGGGCGCAAGATACGCAGTATTTT

D gene: TRBD2
V gene: TRBV7-2
clone size: many
J gene: TRBJ2-1
CDR3 protein: CASSSLAGAYNEQFF
CDR3 DNA: TGTGCCAGCAGCTCCCTAGCGGGGGCCTACAATGAGCAGTTCTTC

D gene: .
V gene: TRBV10-2
clone size: few
J gene: TRBJ2-1
CDR3 protein: CASIASLGTNSYNEQFF
CDR3 DNA: TGCGCCAGCATCGCCTCCCTCGGGACAAACTCCTACAATGAGCAGTTCTTC

D gene: TRBD1
V gene: TRBV6-6
clone size: many
J gene: TRBJ1-2
CDR3 protein: CASSFAGQGNYGYTF
CDR3 DNA: TGTGCCAGCAGTTTCGCCGGACAGGGGAACTATGGCTACACCTTC

D gene: TRBD2
V gene: TRBV7-3
clone size: few
J gene: TRBJ2-5
CDR3 protein: CASSTDSGTMGETQYF
CDR3 DNA: TGTGCCAGCAGCACCGATTCCGGGACTATGGGCGAGACCCAGTACTTC

D gene: TRBD1
V gene: TRBV10-3
clone size: many
J gene: TRBJ1-4
CDR3 protein: CAISAGTENEKLFF
CDR3 DNA: TGTGCCATCAGTGCCGGGACAGAGAATGAAAAACTGTTTTTT

D gene: .
V gene: TRBV7-3
clone size: many
J gene: TRBJ1-5
CDR3 protein: CASSSQGGNQPQHF
CDR3 DNA: TGTGCCAGCAGCTCGCAGGGTGGCAATCAGCCCCAGCATTTT

D gene: .
V gene: TRBV10-3
clone size: few
J gene: TRBJ2-7
CDR3 protein: CAISGPGDEQYF
CDR3 DNA: TGTGCCATCAGTGGGCCGGGGGACGAGCAGTACTTC

D gene: .
V gene: TRBV3-1
clone size: many
J gene: TRBJ2-6
CDR3 protein: CASSRGRDRDGPISGANVLTF
CDR3 DNA: TGTGCCAGCAGCCGTGGTCGCGACCGGGACGGACCGATCTCTGGGGCCAACGTCCTGACTTTC

D gene: TRBD1
V gene: TRBV20-1
clone size: .
J gene: TRBJ1-1
CDR3 protein: CSGQGGAEAFF
CDR3 DNA: TGCAGTGGGCAGGGGGGTGCTGAAGCTTTCTTT

D gene: .
V gene: TRBV12-3/TRBV12-4
clone size: few
J gene: TRBJ2-7
CDR3 protein: CASSFDREQYF
CDR3 DNA: TGTGCCAGCAGTTTTGATCGAGAGCAGTACTTC

D gene: TRBD2
V gene: TRBV20-1
clone size: many
J gene: TRBJ2-3
CDR3 protein: CSARGWRGSGVDTQYF
CDR3 DNA: TGCAGTGCCCGAGGGTGGCGGGGGTCTGGGGTCGATACGCAGTATTTT

D gene: .
V gene: TRBV6-6
clone size: few
J gene: TRBJ1-5
CDR3 protein: CASLGGGYNQPQHF
CDR3 DNA: TGTGCCAGCCTAGGGGGAGGATACAATCAGCCCCAGCATTTT

D gene: .
V gene: TRBV12-3/TRBV12-4
clone size: many
J gene: TRBJ1-1
CDR3 protein: CASTRLSSEAFF
CDR3 DNA: TGTGCCAGCACTCGTTTAAGTTCTGAAGCTTTCTTT